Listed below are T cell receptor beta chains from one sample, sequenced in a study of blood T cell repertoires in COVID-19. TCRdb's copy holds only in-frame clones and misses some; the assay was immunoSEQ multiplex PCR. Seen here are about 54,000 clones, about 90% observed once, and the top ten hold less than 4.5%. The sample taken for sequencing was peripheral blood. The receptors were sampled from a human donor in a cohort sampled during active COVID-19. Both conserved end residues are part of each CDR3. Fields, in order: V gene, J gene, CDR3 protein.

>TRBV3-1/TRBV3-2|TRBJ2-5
CASSPRGQGDVAQYF
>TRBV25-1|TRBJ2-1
CASTGTSGGYNEQFF
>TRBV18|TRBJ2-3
CASSLVTSGLTHTQYF
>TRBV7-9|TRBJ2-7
CASRAGTGTEQYF
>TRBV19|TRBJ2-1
CASSMGTGIGGEQFF
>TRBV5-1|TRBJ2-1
CASSLAQGKYNEQFF
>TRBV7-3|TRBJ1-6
CASSSGNSPLHF
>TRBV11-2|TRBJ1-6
CASSSRGPVNSPLHF
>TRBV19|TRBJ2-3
CASRQGRSTDTQYF
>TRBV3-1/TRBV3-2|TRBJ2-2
CASMDTNTGELFF
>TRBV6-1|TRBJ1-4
CASSDPPYRATNEKLFF
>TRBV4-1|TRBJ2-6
CASSQVAGTGGRGANVLTF
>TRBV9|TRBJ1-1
CASSEEINTEAFF
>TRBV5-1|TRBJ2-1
CASSSFGTSGKGGSYNEQFF
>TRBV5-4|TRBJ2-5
CASSTGTSGQETQYF
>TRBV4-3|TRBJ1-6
CASSQEARTGGSPLHF
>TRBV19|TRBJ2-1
CASSTGTSGRTYNEQFF
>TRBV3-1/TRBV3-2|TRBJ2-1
CASSRHRDNYNEQFF
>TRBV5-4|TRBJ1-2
CASSLVGGVYGYTF
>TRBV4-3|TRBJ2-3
CASSGDSFTDTQYF
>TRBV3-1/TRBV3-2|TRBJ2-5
CASSLTGFGETQYF
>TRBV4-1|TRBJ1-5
CASSQDRQGRGQPQHF
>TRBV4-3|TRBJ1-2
CASSKGVGDYGYTF
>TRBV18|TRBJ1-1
CASSPGTVNTEAFF